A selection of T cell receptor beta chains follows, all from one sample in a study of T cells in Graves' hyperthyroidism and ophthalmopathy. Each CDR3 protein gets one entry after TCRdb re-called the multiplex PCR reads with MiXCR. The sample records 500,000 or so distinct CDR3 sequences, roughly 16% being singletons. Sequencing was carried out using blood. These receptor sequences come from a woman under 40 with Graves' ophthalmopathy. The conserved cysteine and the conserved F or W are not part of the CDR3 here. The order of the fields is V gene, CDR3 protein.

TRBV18	ASSRPSGRGSTDTQY
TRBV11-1	ASRDPAGANVLT
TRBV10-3	ATAHPHSYTEAF
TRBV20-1	SASPDTYEQY
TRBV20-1	SATTGTGSYEQY
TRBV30	AWSATSEVDEKLF
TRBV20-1	SAIPGQGGLNSPLH
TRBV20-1	SAARTSGDTDTQY
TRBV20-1	SARDPTGGAGSPLH
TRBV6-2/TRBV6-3	ASSSPRTSNTEAF
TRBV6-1	ASSRRGYEQF
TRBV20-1	SARRASGRDYEQY
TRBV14	ASSQSRRQY
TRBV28	ASTPMGRGYEQY
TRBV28	ASSLGQGNYEQY
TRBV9	ASSTPTGSSTRTYNEQF
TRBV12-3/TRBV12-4	ASSKAGGTSEQY
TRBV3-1	ASSRDRIETQY
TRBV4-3	ASSQEGGSALH
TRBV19	ASRWTDSKKPLH
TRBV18	ASSPKDRGVETQY
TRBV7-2	ASSLAMTGDTEAF
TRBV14	ASSQDLGETQY
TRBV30	AWSVSRTDTQY
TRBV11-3	ASSRLGQGVSEQY
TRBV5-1	ASRLRGYGEQF
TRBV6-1	ASETGANVLT
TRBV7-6	AGSLEEGQGPQH
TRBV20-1	SASRDPTDTQY
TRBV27	ASSRGDRGGYGYT
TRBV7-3	ASSLLAGGPDTQY
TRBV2	ASNPRVGSYNEQF
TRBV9	ASSPLQGITNTIY
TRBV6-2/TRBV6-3	ASRTVAGPVYEQY
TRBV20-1	SASGFAGGYNEQF
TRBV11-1	ASSTRQRTDTQY
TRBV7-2	ASSPTMIRDTQY